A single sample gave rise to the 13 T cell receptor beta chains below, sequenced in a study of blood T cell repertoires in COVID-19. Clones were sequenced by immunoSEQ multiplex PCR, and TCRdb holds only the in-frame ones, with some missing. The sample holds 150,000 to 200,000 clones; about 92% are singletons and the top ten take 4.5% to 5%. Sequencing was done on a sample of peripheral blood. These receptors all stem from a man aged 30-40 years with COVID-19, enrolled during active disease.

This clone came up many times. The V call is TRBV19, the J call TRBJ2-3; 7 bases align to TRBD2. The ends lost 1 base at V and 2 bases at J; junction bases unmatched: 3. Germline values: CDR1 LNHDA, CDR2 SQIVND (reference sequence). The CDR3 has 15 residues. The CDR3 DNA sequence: TGTGCCAGTAGTATAGGAGCGGGGCTCACAGATACGCAGTATTTT. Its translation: CASSIGAGLTDTQYF.

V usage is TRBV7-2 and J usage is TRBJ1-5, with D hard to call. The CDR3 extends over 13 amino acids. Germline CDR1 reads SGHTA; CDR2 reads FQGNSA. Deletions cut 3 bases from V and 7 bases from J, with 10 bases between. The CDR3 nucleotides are TGTGCCAGCAGCTTGCAGCGGCAGCAGCCCCAGCATTTT. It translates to CASSLQRQQPQHF.

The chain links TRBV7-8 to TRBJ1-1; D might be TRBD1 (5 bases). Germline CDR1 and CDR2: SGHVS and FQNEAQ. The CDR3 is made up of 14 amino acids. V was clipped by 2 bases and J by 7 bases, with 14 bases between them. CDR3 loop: CASSLRQGEVEAFF. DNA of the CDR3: TGTGCCAGCAGCTTAAGGCAGGGCGAGGTTGAAGCTTTCTTT.

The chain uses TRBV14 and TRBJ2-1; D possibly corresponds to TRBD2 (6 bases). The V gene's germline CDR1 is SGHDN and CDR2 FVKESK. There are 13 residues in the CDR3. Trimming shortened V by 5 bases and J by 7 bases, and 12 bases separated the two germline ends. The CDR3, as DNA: TGTGCCAGCAGCGAGACTAGGTTTAATGAGCAGTTCTTC. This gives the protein CASSETRFNEQFF.

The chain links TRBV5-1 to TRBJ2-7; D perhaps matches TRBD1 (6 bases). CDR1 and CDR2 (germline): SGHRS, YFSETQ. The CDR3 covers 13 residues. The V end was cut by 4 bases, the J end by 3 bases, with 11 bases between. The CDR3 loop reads CASSEQGIYEQYF. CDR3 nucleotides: TGCGCCAGCAGCGAACAGGGAATCTACGAGCAGTACTTC.

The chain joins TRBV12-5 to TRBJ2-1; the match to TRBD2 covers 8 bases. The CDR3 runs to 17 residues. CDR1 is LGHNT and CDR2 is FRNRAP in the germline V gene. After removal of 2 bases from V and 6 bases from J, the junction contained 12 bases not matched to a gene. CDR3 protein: CASGLMASGGLTNEQFF. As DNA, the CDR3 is TGTGCTAGTGGTTTGATGGCCAGCGGGGGACTCACCAATGAGCAGTTCTTC.

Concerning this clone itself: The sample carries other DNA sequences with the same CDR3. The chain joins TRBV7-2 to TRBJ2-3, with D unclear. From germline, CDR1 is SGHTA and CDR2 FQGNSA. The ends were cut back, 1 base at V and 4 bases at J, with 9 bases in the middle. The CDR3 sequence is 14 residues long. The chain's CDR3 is CASSLEGGPDTQYF. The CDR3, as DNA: TGTGCCAGCAGCTTAGAAGGCGGTCCAGATACGCAGTATTTT.

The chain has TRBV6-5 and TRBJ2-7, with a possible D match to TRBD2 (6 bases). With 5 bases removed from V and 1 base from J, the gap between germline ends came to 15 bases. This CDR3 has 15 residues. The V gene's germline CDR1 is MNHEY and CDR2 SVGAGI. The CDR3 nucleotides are TGTGCCAGCAGTACTTCCTCGGCGGGATCCTACGAGCAGTACTTC. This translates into CASSTSSAGSYEQYF.

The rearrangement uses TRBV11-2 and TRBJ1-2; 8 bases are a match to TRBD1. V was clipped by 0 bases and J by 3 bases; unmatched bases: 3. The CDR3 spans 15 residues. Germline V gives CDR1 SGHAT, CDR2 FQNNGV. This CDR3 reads CASSLDRGRDYGYTF. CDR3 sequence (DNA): TGTGCCAGCAGCTTAGACAGGGGGCGCGACTATGGCTACACCTTC.

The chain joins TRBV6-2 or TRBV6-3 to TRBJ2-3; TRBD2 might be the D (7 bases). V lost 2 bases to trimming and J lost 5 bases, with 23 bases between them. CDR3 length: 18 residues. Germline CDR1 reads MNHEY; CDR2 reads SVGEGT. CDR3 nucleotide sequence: TGTGCCAGCAGTTACGGGGGATGGCGGGGGCTACAGGAAGATACGCAGTATTTT. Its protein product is CASSYGGWRGLQEDTQYF.

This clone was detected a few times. The DNA for the CDR3 is TGTGCCAGCGGAGACAGGGGTAGCACAGATACGCAGTATTTT. It translates to CASGDRGSTDTQYF. The V gene is TRBV27, the J gene TRBJ2-3; TRBD1 matches 8 bases. There are 14 residues in the CDR3. V gave up 8 bases and J gave up 0 bases; unmatched junction bases: 4. Germline V CDR1 and CDR2: MNHEY, SMNVEV (reference sequence).

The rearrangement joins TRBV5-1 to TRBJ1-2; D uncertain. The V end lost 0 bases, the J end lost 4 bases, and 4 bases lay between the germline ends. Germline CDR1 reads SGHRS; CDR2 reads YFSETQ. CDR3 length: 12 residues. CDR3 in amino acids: CASSLDRYGYTF. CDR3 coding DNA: TGCGCCAGCAGCTTGGATCGCTATGGCTACACCTTC.

This chain's CDR3 is CASRDSYGEQYF. The CDR3 DNA is TGTGCCAGTAGGGACAGCTATGGCGAGCAGTACTTC. This sequence joins TRBV19 and TRBJ2-7; TRBD1 might be the D (6 bases). CDR1 and CDR2 from the germline V gene are LNHDA and SQIVND (reference sequence). The CDR3 runs to 12 residues. Trimming stripped 6 bases from V and 6 bases from J, with 12 bases between.